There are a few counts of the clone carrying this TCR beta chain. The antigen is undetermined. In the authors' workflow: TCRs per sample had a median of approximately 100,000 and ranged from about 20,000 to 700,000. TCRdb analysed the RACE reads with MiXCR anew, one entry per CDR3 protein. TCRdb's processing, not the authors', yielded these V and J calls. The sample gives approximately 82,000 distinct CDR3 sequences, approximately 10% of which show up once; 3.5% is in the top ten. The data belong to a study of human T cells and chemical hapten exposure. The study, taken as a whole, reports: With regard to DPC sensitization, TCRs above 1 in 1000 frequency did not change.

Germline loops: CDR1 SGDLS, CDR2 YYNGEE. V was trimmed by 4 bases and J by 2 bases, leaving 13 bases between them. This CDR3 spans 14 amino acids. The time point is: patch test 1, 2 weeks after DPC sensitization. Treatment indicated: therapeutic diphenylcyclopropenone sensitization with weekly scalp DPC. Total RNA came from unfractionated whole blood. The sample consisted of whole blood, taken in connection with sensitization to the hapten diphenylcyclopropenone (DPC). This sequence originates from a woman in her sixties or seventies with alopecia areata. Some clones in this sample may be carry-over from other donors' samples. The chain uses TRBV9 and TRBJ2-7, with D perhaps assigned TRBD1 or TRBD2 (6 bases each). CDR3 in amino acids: CASSPGGSAYEQYF. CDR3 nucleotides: TGTGCCAGCAGCCCCGGGGGCTCAGCCTACGAGCAGTACTTC.